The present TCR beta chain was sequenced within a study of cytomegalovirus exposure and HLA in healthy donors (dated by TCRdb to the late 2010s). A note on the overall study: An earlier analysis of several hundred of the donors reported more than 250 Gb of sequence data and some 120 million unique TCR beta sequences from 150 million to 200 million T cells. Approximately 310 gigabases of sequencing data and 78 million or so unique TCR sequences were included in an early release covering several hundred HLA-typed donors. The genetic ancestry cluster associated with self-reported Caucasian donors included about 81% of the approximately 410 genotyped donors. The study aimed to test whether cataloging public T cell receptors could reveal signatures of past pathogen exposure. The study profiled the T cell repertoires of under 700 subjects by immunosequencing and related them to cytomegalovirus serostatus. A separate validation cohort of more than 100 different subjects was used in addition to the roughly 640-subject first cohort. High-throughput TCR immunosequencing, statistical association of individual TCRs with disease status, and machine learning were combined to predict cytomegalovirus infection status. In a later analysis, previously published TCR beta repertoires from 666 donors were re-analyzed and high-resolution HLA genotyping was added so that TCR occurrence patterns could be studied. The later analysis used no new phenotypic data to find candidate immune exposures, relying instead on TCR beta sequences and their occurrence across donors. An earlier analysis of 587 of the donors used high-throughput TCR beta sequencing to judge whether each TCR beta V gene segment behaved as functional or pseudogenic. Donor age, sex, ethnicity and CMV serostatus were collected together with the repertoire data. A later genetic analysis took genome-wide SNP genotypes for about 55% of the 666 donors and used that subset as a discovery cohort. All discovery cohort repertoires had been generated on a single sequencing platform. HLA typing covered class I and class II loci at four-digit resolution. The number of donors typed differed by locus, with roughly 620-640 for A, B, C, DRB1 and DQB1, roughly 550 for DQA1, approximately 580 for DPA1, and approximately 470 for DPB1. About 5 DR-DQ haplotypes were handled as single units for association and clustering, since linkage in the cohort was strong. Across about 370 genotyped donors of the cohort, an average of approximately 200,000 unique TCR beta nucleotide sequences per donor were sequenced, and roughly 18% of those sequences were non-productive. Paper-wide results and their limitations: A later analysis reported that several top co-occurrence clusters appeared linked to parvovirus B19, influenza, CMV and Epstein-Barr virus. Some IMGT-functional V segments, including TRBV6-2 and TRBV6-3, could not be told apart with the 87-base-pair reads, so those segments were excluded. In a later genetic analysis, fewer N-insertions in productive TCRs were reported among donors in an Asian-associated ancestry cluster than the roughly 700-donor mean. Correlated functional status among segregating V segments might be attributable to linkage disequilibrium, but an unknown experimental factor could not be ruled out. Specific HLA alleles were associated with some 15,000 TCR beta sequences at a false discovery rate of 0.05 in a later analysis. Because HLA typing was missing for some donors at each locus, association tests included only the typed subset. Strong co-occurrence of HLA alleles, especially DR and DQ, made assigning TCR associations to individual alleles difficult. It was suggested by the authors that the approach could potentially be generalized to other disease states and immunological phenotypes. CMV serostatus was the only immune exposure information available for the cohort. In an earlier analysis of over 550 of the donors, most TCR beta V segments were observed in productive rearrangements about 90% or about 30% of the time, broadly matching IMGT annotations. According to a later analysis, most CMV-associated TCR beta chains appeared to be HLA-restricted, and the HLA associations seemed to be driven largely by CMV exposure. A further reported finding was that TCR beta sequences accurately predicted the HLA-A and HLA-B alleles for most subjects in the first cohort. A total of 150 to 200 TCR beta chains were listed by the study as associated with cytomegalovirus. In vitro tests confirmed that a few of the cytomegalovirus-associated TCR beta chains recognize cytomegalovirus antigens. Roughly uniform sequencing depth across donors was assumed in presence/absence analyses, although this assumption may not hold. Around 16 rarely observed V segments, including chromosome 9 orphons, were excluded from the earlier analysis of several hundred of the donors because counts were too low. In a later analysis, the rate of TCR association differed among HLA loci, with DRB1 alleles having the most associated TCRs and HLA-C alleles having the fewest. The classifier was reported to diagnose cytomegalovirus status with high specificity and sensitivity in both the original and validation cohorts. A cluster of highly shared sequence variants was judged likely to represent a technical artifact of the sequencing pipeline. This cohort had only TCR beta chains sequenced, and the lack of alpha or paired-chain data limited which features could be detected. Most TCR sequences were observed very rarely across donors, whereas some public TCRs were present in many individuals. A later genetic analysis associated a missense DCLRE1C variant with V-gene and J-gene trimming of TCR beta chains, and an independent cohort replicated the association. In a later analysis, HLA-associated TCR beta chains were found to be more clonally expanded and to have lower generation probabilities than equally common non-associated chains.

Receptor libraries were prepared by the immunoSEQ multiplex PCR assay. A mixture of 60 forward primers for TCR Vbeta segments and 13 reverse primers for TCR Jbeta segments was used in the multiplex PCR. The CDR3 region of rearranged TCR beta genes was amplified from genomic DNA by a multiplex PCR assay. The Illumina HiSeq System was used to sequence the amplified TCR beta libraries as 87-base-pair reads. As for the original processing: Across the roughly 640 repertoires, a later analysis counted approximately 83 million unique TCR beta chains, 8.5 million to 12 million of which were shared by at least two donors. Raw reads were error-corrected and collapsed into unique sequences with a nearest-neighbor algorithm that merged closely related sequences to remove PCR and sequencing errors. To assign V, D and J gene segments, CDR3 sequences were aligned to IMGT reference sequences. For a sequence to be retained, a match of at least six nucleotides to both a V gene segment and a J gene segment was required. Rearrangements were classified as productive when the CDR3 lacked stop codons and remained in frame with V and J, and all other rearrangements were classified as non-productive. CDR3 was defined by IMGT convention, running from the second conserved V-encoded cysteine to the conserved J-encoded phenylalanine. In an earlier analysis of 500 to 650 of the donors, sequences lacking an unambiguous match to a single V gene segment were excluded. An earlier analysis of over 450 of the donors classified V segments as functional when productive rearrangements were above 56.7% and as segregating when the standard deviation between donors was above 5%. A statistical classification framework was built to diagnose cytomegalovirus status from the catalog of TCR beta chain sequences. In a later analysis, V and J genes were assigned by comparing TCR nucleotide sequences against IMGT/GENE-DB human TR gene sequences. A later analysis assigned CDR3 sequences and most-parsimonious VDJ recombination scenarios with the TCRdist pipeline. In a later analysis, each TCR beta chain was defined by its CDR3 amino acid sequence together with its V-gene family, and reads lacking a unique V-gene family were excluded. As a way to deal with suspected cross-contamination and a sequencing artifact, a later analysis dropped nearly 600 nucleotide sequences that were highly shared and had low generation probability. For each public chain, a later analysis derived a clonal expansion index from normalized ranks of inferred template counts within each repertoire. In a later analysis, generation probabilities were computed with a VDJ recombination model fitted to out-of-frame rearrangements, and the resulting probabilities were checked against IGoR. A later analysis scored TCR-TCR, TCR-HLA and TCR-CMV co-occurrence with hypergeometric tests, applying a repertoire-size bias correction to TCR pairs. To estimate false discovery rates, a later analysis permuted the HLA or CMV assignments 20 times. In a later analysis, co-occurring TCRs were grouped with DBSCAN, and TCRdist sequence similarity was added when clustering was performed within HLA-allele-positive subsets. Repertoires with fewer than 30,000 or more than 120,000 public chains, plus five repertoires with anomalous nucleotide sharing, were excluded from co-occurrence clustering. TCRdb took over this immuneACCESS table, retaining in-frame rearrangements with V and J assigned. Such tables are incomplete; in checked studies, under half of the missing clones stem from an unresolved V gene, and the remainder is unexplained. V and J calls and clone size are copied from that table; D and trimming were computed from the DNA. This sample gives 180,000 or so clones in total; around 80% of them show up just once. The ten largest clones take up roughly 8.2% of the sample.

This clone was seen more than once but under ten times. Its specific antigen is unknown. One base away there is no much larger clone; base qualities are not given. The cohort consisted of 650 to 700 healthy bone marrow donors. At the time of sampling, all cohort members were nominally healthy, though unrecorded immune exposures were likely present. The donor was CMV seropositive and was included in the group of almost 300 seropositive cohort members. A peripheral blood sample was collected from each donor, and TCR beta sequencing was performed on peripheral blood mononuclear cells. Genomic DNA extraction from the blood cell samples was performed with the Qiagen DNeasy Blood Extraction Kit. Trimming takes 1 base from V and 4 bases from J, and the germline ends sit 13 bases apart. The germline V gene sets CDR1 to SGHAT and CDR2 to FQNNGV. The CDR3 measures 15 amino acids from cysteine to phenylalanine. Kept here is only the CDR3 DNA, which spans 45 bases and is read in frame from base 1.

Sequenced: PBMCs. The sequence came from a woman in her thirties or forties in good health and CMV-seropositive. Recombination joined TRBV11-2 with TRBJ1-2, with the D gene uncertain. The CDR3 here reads CASSLARESLYGYTF. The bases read TGTGCCAGCAGCTTAGCTCGAGAAAGCCTCTATGGCTACACCTTC.